The T cell receptor beta chain described here comes from a study of T cells in women clearing cervical HPV infection (dated by TCRdb to the late 2010s). For the study in its entirety: The cases were 25 to 30 women with histologically confirmed HPV16-related CIN3 or worse, and 2 of those women had invasive cancers. Controls were some 26 women whose single incident HPV16 infection cleared within 12 months without precancer or cancer developing. Blood from cases was collected at the visit at which the lesion was first identified, whereas blood from controls was collected once infection was no longer detected. For cases, the median interval between lesion detection and blood sampling was about 150 days, with an interquartile range of roughly 90 to 200 days. HLA typing was available for only a few women, so HLA type could not be excluded as a confounder. The exploratory proof-of-principle case-control study was nested within the Guanacaste HPV Natural History Study in Costa Rica and compared TCR repertoires across cervical HPV16 outcomes. Cases and controls were matched on year of sample collection and on age within five years. Cases had a median age of roughly 36 years and controls had a median age of around 40, with no significant differences in baseline characteristics. The parent cohort enrolled 10,049 women aged 18 or older in Guanacaste, Costa Rica, in about 1993 to 1995 and followed the women for around seven years. Five blinded duplicates per group were added as quality controls, so that 60 or so samples were obtained: 50 or so participants and some 10 replicates.

Results the study describes overall, beyond this receptor: CIN3+ cases had significantly higher TCR repertoire richness than controls across sequencing depths, but evenness did not differ between the groups. Because the number of T cells in each sample was unknown, differences in richness could reflect differing T-cell content rather than repertoire biology. Lower TRBV6-7 relative abundance was observed in cases than in controls (approximately 0.1% versus 0.17%; Bonferroni P = 0.0008). Cases were distinguished from controls with an estimated AUC of over 0.75 by random forest classifiers combining richness and V gene abundances. Because of the cross-sectional design, the study could not determine whether the associations came before infection or resulted from infection, and neither effector/memory subsets nor HPV-specific T cells were isolated.

Comment on this clone: It lacks a known antigen. The read ends 3 residues before the CDR3 terminus; that terminus is restored from the germline J gene.

TCR beta CDR3 regions were amplified by multiplex PCR from an average of about 1,300 ng genomic DNA per sample using the immunoSEQ assay. The assay corrected primer bias using a complete synthetic TCR repertoire to establish an amplification baseline. Amplicons were sequenced on the Illumina platform. The authors' pipeline ran thus. Error correction of the sequences involved clustering with frequency ratios plus a modified nearest-neighbor algorithm, after which the sequences were analyzed in the immunoSEQ Analyzer using IMGT gene definitions. At each rarefaction depth, TCR richness and evenness were averaged across 20 rarefaction repeats, and any sample with fewer sequences than the depth was left out. Wilcoxon rank sum tests with FDR correction were used to compare V, D and J gene relative abundances between the groups. For the blinded duplicates, the intraclass correlation was 90% to 97% for TCR richness and averaged 76.4% across around 61 gene segments. TCRdb stores this immuneACCESS table with in-frame sequences only. Part of the clones is absent; in the studies checked, under half of the shortfall reflects unresolved V genes, and no reason is known for the rest. V, J and clone size were drawn from that table, and D and trimming were deduced from the DNA. The sample table gives about 27,000 clones. Around 10% of the sample belongs to the ten largest clones.

V loses 0 bases, J loses 6 bases, and the germline ends lie 10 bases apart. The CDR3 sequence holds 14 residues, the cysteine and phenylalanine included. Sequencing covers 33 bases of the CDR3, shown here with the frame starting at base 1. For CDR1 and CDR2, the germline V gene lists LGHNA and YNFKEQ. Every participant had a single incident cervical HPV16 infection, and prevalent HPV16 infections were excluded. Cervical HPV DNA was detected by MY09/MY11 PCR, and genotyping was performed by dot-blot hybridization. Roughly 15 mL of heparinized blood was centrifuged, after which the buffy coat was aliquoted, frozen at -30 degrees C, and then stored at -80 degrees C. QIAGEN kits were used to extract genomic DNA from the buffy coat specimens.

The specimen was blood buffy coat. The sequence joins TRBV4-2 to TRBJ2-3; TRBD1 is perhaps the D gene, given 5 matching bases. The clonotype was recovered from a woman between 18 and 69 years old with a cervical HPV16 infection that either progressed to CIN3+ or cleared (not recorded which). This receptor has the CDR3 CASSQETPGDTQYF. CDR3 DNA (partial): TGTGCCAGCAGCCAAGAAACCCCAGGGGATACG.